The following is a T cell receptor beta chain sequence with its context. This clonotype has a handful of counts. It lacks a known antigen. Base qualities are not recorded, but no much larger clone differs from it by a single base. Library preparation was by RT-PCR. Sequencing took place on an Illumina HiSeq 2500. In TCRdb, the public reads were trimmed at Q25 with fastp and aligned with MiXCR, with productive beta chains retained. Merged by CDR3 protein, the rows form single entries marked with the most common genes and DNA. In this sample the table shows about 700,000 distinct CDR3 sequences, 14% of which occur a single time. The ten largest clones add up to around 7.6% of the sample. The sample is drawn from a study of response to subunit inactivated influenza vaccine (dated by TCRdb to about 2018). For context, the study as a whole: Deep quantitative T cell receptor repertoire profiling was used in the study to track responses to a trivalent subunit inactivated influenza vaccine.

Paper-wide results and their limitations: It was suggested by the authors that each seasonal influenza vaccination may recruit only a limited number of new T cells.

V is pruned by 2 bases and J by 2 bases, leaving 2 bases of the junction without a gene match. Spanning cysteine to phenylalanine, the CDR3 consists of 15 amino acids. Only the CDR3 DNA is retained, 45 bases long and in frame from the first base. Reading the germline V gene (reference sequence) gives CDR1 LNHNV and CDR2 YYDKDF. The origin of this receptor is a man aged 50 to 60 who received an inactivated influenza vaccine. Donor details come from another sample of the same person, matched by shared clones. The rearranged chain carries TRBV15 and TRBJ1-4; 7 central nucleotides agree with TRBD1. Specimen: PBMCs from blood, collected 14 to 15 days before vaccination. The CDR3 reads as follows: CATSRMTGTNEKLFF. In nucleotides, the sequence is TGTGCCACCAGCAGAATGACAGGGACTAATGAAAAACTGTTTTTT.